This T cell receptor (beta chain) was obtained from a study of shared clonotypes between healthy human individuals. Across the whole study: A couple of women and three men aged 18 to 49 made up the donors.

Data came from immunoSEQ multiplex PCR; TCRdb stores just in-frame clones and leaves some out. The profile shows 1.5 million to 2.5 million clones, over 85% of them singletons. Terminally differentiated effector memory CD45RA+ cells were left out of the naive CD8 fraction, which was CD45RO-negative and positively selected for CCR7. Germline CDR1 reads MDHEN; CDR2 reads SYDVKM. The CDR3 is 13 amino acids. Trimming left V 4 bases short and J 3 bases short, with 6 bases between. A note on this clone: The antigen is not known.

Study-level findings and limits: A few donors showed sharing of approximately 5% of naive CD4 clonotypes.

This TCR derives from a man younger than 35 in good health. The rearrangement uses TRBV28 and TRBJ2-2, with D unclear. The sample was naive CD8+ T cells sorted from blood. CDR3 in amino acids: CASSSSHTGELFF. Written as DNA, the CDR3 is TGTGCCAGCAGTTCAAGTCACACCGGGGAGCTGTTTTTT.